This paragraph covers one T cell receptor (beta chain) sequence. The antigen remains undetermined. Sequencing used immunoSEQ multiplex PCR; TCRdb keeps in-frame clones, though not all of them. The sample carries some 80,000 clones, over 70% recorded once. These data are taken from a study of OX40 agonist ivuxolimab in advanced cancers. Across the study: Participants could have had prior anti-PD-1, anti-PD-L1 or anti-CTLA-4 therapy, and roughly 39% had some.

There are 14 residues in the CDR3. In germline, CDR1 is SGDLS, CDR2 YYNGEE. Trimming took 0 bases from V and 2 from J, leaving 6 bases between them. Study results and caveats: Doses of 0.1 to 3.0 mg/kg were accompanied by clonal expansion of CD4+ and CD8+ blood T cells by week 6.

The material sequenced was CD4+ or CD8+ T cells sorted from blood, taken in a trial of the OX40 agonist ivuxolimab. The TCR was taken from an adult with an advanced solid tumor such as melanoma, head and neck, liver or kidney cancer. V is TRBV9 and J is TRBJ2-1, with D tentatively TRBD1 (5 bases). In DNA, the CDR3 is TGTGCCAGCAGCGTAGCGACAGCCTACAATGAGCAGTTCTTC. Protein sequence: CASSVATAYNEQFF. The whole variable domain, remainder taken from reference TRBV9 and TRBJ2-1, is DSGVTQTPKHLITATGQRVTLRCSPRSGDLSVYWYQQSLDQGLQFLIQYYNGEERAKGNILERFSAQQFPDLHSELNLSSLELGDSALYFCASSVATAYNEQFFGPGTRLTVL.